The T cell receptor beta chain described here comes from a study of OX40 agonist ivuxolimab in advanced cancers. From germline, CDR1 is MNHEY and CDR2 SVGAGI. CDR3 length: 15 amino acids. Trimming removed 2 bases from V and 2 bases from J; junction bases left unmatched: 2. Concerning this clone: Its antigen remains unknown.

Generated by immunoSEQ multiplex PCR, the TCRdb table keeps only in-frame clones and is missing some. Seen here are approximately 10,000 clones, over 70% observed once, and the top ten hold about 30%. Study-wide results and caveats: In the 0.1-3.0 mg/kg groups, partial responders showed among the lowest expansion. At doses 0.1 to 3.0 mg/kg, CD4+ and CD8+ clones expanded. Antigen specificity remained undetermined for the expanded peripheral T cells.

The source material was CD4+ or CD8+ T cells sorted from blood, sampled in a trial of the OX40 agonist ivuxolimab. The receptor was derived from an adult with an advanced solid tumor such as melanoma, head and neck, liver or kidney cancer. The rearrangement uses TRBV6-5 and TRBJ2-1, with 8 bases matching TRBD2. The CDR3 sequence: CASSYTSGTYNEQFF. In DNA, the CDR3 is TGTGCCAGCAGTTACACTAGCGGTACCTACAATGAGCAGTTCTTC.